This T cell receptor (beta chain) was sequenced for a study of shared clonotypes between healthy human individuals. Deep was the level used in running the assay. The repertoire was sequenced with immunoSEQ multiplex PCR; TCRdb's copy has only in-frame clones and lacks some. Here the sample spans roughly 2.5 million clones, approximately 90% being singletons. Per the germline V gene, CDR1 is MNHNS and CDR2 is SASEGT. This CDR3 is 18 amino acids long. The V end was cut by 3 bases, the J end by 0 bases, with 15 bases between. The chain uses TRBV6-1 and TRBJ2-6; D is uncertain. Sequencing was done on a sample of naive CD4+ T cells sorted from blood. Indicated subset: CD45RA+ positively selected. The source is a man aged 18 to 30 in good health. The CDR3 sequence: CASSDPSRPSSGANVLTF. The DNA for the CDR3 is TGTGCCAGCAGTGACCCCTCCCGGCCGAGCTCTGGGGCCAACGTCCTGACTTTC.